These T cell receptor beta chains were read from a single sample in a study of regulatory T cells in long-lasting Graves disease. One entry per CDR3 protein, called by TCRdb with MiXCR from the multiplex PCR reads. The table includes 350,000 to 550,000 distinct CDR3 sequences, approximately 14% detected once. These sequences were also reported in another study, on T cells in Graves' hyperthyroidism and ophthalmopathy.

The sequencing here drew on peripheral blood mononuclear cells (PBMCs), taken at new diagnosis, from a patient treated with antithyroid drugs. Receptors originate from a woman aged 50 to 60 with Graves disease. The CDR3 runs from the conserved cysteine through the conserved F or W. A D gene is named only where the DNA matches it firmly. Some rows have no size entry. The others give once, few or many, or a class for an expanded clone.

D gene | J gene | clone size | V gene | CDR3 protein | CDR3 DNA
. | TRBJ1-6 | many | TRBV6-5 | CASSYGAPVGSPLHF | TGTGCCAGCAGTTACGGGGCCCCAGTAGGGTCACCCCTCCACTTT
. | TRBJ2-3 | few | TRBV20-1 | CSARGSAGSTDTQYF | TGCAGTGCCAGAGGTAGTGCGGGTAGCACAGATACGCAGTATTTT
. | TRBJ1-1 | many | TRBV7-6 | CASSSRGMNTEAFF | TGTGCCAGCAGCTCCAGGGGAATGAACACTGAAGCTTTCTTT
TRBD1 | TRBJ1-4 | many | TRBV24-1 | CATSDTGTGDEKLFF | TGTGCCACCAGTGATACCGGGACAGGGGATGAAAAACTGTTTTTT
TRBD2 | TRBJ2-1 | . | TRBV20-1 | CSARIAGVRDEQFF | TGCAGTGCTAGAATCGCGGGAGTACGGGATGAGCAGTTCTTC
. | TRBJ2-1 | few | TRBV3-1 | CASSQVSGVSSYNEQFF | TGTGCCAGCAGCCAAGTCTCGGGAGTCAGCTCCTACAATGAGCAGTTCTTC
. | TRBJ2-7 | . | TRBV20-1 | CSAREGREQYF | TGCAGTGCTAGAGAGGGCCGCGAGCAGTACTTC
. | TRBJ2-5 | few | TRBV7-2 | CASSLGIGSIQETQYF | TGTGCCAGCAGCTTAGGGATTGGCTCTATTCAAGAGACCCAGTACTTC
TRBD2 | TRBJ2-5 | many | TRBV11-3 | CASSLRLAGVETQYF | TGTGCCAGCAGCTTACGACTAGCGGGAGTGGAGACCCAGTACTTC
. | TRBJ1-2 | . | TRBV27 | CASTQGGREGYTF | TGTGCCAGCACCCAAGGGGGACGGGAGGGCTACACCTTC
. | TRBJ2-1 | many | TRBV9 | CASSVVPSVYNEQFF | TGTGCCAGCAGCGTAGTCCCTAGCGTGTACAATGAGCAGTTCTTC
. | TRBJ2-7 | few | TRBV20-1 | CSARDPAGGSLYEQYF | TGCAGTGCTAGAGATCCGGCGGGCGGATCCCTTTACGAGCAGTACTTC
TRBD1 | TRBJ1-2 | many | TRBV18 | CASSSSGRGNYGYTF | TGTGCCAGCTCATCGAGCGGCAGGGGGAACTATGGCTACACCTTC
. | TRBJ2-7 | once | TRBV25-1 | CASSDRMWEQYF | TGTGCCAGCAGTGACCGAATGTGGGAGCAGTACTTC
. | TRBJ1-4 | few | TRBV9 | CASSVSAGNEKLFF | TGTGCCAGCAGCGTCTCTGCAGGGAATGAAAAACTGTTTTTT
. | TRBJ2-3 | few | TRBV6-1 | CASIGGNRLTDTQYF | TGTGCCAGCATCGGGGGAAACAGGTTAACAGATACGCAGTATTTT